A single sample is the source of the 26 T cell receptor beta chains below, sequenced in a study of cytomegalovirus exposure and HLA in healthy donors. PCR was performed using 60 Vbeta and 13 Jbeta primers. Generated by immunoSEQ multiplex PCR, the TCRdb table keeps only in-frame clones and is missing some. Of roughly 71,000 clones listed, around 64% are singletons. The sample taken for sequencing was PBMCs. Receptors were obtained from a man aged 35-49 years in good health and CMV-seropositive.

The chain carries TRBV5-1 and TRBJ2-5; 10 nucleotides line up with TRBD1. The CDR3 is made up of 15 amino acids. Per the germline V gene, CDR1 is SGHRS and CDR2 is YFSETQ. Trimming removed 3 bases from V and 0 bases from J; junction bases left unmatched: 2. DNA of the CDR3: TGCGCCAGCAGCTCGACAGGGGGCTACCAAGAGACCCAGTACTTC. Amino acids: CASSSTGGYQETQYF.

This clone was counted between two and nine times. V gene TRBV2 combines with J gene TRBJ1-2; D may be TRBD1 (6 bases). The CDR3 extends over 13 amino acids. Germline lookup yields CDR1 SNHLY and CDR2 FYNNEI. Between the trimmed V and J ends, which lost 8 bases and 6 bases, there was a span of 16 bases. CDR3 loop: CASVLTGRHGYTF. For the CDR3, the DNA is TGTGCCAGCGTCTTAACAGGGCGACATGGCTACACCTTC.

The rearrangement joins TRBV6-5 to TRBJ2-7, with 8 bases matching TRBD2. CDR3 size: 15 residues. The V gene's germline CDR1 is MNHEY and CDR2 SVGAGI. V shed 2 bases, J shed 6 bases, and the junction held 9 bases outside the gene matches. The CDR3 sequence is CASSYGDRGGAEQYF. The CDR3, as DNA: TGTGCCAGCAGTTACGGAGATCGGGGGGGCGCCGAGCAGTACTTC.

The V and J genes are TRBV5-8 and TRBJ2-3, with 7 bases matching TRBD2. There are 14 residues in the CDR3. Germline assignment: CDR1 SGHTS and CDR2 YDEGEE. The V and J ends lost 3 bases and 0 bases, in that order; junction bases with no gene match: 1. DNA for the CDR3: TGTGCCAGCAGCTGGGGGGGAAGCACAGATACGCAGTATTTT. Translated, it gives CASSWGGSTDTQYF.

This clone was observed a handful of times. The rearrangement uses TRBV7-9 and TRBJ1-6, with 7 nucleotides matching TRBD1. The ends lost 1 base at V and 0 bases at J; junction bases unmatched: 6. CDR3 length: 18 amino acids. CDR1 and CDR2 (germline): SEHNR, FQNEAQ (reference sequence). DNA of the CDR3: TGTGCCAGCAGCTTAGTTTGGACAGGCAGCTCCTATAATTCACCCCTCCACTTT. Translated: CASSLVWTGSSYNSPLHF.

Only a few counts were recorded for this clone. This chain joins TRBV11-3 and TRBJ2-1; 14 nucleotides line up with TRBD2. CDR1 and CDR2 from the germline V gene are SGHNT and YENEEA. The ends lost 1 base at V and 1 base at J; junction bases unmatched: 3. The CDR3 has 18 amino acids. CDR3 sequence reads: CASSLAGTSGGSYNEQFF. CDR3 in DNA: TGTGCCAGCAGCTTAGCGGGGACTAGCGGGGGATCCTACAATGAGCAGTTCTTC.

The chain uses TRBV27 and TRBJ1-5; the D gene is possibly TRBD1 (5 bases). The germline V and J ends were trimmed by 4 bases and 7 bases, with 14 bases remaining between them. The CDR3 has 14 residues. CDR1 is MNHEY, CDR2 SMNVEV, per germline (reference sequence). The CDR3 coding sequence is TGTGCCAGCAGTTGGGGAGGGAGGGACCAGCCCCAGCATTTT. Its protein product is CASSWGGRDQPQHF.

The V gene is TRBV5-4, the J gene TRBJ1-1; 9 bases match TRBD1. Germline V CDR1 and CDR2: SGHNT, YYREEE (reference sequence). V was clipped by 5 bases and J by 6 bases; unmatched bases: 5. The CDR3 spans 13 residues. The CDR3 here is CASRRTGVAEAFF. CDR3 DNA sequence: TGTGCCAGCAGACGGACAGGGGTCGCTGAAGCTTTCTTT.

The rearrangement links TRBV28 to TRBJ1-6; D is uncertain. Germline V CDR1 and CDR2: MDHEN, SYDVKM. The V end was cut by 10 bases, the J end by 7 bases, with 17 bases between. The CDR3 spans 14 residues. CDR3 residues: CATPGGTVNSPLHF. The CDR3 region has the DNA TGTGCCACCCCAGGAGGAACGGTAAATTCACCCCTCCACTTT.

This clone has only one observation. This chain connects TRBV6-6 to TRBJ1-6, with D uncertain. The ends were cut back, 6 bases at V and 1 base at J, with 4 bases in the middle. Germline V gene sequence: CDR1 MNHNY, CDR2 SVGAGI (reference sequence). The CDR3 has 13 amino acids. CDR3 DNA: TGTGCCAGCAGGCGGTCCTATAATTCACCCCTCCACTTT. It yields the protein CASRRSYNSPLHF.

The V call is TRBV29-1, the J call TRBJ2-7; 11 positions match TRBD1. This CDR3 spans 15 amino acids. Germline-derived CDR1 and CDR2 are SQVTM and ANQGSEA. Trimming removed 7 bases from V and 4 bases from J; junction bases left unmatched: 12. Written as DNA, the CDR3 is TGCAGCGCCCAGGGGGGGGACAGGGGGGCTTACGAGCAGTACTTC. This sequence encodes CSAQGGDRGAYEQYF.

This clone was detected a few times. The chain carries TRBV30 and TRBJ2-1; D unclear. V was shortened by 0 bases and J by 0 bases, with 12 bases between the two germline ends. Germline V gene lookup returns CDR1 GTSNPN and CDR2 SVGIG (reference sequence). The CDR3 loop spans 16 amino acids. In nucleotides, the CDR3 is TGTGCCTGGAGTGTTTTGAGTAGCAGCTCCTACAATGAGCAGTTCTTC. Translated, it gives CAWSVLSSSSYNEQFF.

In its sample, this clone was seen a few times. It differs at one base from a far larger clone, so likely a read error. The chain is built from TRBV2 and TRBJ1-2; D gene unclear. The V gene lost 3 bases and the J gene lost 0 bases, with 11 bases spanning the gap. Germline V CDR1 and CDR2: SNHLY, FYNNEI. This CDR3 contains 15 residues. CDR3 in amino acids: CASSERTLANYGYTF. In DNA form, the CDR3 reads TGTGCCAGCAGTGAGCGGACTCTAGCTAACTATGGCTACACCTTC.

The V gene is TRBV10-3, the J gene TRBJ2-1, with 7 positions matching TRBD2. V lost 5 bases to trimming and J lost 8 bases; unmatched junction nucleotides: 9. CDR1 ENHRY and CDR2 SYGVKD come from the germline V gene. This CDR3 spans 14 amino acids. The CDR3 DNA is TGTGCCATCAGTTGGTCTAGCGGAAGGGATGAGCAGTTCTTC. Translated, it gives CAISWSSGRDEQFF.

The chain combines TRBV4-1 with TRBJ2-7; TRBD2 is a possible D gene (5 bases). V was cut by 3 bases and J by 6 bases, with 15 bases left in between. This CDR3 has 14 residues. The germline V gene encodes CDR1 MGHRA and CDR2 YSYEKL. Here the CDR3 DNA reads TGCGCCAGCAGCCAGGCCTTGGTCGGAGGCGAGCAGTACTTC. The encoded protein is CASSQALVGGEQYF.

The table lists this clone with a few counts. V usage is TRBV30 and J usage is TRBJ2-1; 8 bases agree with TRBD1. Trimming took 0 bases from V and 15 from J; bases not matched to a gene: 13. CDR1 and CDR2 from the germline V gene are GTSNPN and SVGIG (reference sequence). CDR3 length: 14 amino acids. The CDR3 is CAWSVPDRAPRGFF. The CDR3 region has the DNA TGTGCCTGGAGTGTACCGGACAGGGCCCCACGGGGGTTCTTC.

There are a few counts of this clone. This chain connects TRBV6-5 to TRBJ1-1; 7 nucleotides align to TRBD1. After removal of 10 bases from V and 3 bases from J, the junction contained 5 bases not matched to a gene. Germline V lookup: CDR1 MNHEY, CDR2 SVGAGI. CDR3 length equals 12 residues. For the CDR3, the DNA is TGTGCCATGTCAGGGGGTTACACTGAAGCTTTCTTT. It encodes CAMSGGYTEAFF.

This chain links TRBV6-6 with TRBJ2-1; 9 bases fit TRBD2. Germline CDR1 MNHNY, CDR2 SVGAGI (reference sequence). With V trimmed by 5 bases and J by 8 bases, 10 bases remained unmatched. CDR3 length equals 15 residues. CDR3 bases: TGTGCCAGCAGTGCCCTAGCGGGGAGCCCCCATGAGCAGTTCTTC. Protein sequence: CASSALAGSPHEQFF.

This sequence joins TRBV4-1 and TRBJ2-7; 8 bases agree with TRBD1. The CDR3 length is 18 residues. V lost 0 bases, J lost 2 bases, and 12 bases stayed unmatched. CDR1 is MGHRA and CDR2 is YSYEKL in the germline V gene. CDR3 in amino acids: CASSQEALDRAFAYEQYF. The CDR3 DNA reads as TGCGCCAGCAGCCAAGAGGCTTTGGACAGGGCATTTGCCTACGAGCAGTACTTC.

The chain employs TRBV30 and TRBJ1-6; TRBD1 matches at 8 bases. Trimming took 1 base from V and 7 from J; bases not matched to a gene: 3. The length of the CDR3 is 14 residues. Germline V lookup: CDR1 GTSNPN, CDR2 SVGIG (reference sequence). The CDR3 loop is CAWSGNRGNSPLHF. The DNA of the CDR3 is TGTGCCTGGAGTGGTAACAGGGGGAATTCACCCCTCCACTTT.

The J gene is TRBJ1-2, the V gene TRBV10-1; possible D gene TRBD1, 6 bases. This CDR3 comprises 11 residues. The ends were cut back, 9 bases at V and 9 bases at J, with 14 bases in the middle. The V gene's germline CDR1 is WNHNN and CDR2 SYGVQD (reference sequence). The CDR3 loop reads CARWRQARYTF. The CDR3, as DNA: TGCGCCAGGTGGCGACAGGCCCGCTACACCTTC.

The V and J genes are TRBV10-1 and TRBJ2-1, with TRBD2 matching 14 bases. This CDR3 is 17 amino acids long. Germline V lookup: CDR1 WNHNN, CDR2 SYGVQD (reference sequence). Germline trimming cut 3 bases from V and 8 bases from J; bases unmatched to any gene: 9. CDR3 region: CASSEGTSGGFDDEQFF. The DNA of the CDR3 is TGCGCCAGCAGTGAAGGGACTAGCGGGGGCTTTGACGATGAGCAGTTCTTC.

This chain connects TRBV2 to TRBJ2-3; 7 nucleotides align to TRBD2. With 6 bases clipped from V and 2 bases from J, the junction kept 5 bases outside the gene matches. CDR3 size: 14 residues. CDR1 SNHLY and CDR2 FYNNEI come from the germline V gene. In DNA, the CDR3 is TGTGCCAGCAGAGAGCGGGGCGCCACAGATACGCAGTATTTT. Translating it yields CASRERGATDTQYF.

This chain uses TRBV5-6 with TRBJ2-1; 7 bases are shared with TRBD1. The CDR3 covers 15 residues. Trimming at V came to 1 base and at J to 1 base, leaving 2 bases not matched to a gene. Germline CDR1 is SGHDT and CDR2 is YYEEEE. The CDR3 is CASSLTGDSYNEQFF. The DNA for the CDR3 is TGTGCCAGCAGCTTGACAGGGGATTCCTACAATGAGCAGTTCTTC.

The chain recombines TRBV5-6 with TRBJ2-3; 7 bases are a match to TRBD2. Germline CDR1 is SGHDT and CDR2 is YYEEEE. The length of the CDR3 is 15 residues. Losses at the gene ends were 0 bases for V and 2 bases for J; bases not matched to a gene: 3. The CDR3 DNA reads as TGTGCCAGCAGCTTGGCCGGGAGGCCCACAGATACGCAGTATTTT. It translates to CASSLAGRPTDTQYF.

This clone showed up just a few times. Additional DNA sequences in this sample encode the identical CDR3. The CDR3 region is CASSTRELQETQYF. In DNA, the CDR3 is TGTGCCAGCAGCACCCGGGAGCTCCAAGAGACCCAGTACTTC. The chain is built from TRBV7-6 and TRBJ2-5, with TRBD2 as a possible D gene (6 bases). Per germline, CDR1 SGHVS and CDR2 FNYEAQ. Trimming shortened V by 5 bases and J by 1 base, and 11 bases separated the two germline ends. The length of the CDR3 is 14 residues.